A selection of T cell receptor beta chains follows, all from one sample in a study of blood T cell repertoires in COVID-19. Produced via immunoSEQ multiplex PCR; TCRdb's table is partial and in-frame only. The table includes 45,000 to 70,000 clones, about 85% detected once. The sequenced sample consisted of peripheral blood. The receptors originated from a woman aged 80 or over with acute or convalescent COVID-19. Each CDR3 is given with its conserved first and last residue. Fields, in order: V gene, D gene, clone size, J gene, CDR3 protein, CDR3 DNA. D genes are given only for firm matches. Size values are once, few and many counts, or a class for expanded clones, and some rows have none.

>TRBV27|TRBD1|few|TRBJ1-2
CASSQTGGGYTF
TGTGCCAGCAGCCAGACAGGGGGCGGCTACACCTTC
>TRBV6-5|TRBD1|NA|TRBJ2-7
CASRGPGQGIYEQYF
TGTGCCAGCAGAGGACCGGGACAGGGGATATACGAGCAGTACTTC
>TRBV24-1|NA|NA|TRBJ2-3
CATRGWADTQYF
TGTGCCACCAGGGGCTGGGCAGATACGCAGTATTTT
>TRBV3-1/TRBV3-2|NA|NA|TRBJ1-3
CASSLGVSATSGNTIYF
TGTGCCAGCAGCCTAGGAGTTTCGGCCACCTCTGGAAACACCATATATTTT
>TRBV5-1|NA|NA|TRBJ2-3
CASSPTLIGTDTQYF
TGCGCCAGCAGCCCGACTCTCATCGGGACAGATACGCAGTATTTT
>TRBV3-1/TRBV3-2|NA|NA|TRBJ2-7
CASSQDSSSEQYF
TGTGCCAGCAGCCAAGATTCGTCGAGCGAGCAGTACTTC
>TRBV19|NA|NA|TRBJ1-6
CASSEDRHNSPLHF
TGTGCCAGTAGTGAGGACAGACATAATTCACCCCTCCACTTT
>TRBV2|TRBD1|NA|TRBJ1-5
CASNQQGAYNQPQHF
TGTGCCAGCAATCAACAGGGGGCCTACAATCAGCCCCAGCATTTT
>TRBV15|NA|NA|TRBJ2-2
CAVRLGGVVGELFF
TGTGCCGTCAGGCTTGGAGGGGTTGTCGGGGAGCTGTTTTTT
>TRBV27|NA|NA|TRBJ2-7
CASGHSPLEQYF
TGTGCCAGCGGACACTCCCCTCTCGAGCAGTACTTC
>TRBV5-1|TRBD2|NA|TRBJ2-2
CASSLGVRASGSTGELFF
TGCGCCAGCAGCTTGGGAGTTCGCGCTAGCGGTTCCACCGGGGAGCTGTTTTTT
>TRBV4-1|NA|NA|TRBJ1-4
CASSQDEVGAGFIEKLFF
TGCGCCAGCAGCCAAGATGAGGTTGGTGCAGGGTTTATTGAAAAACTGTTTTTT
>TRBV18|NA|once|TRBJ1-1
CASSPMTGNTEAFF
TGTGCCAGCTCACCCATGACAGGTAACACTGAAGCTTTCTTT
>TRBV2|NA|few|TRBJ1-5
CASEGAGNQPQHF
TGTGCCAGCGAGGGAGCGGGCAATCAGCCCCAGCATTTT
>TRBV30|NA|NA|TRBJ1-4
CARSGTPGEKLFF
TGTGCCCGGTCCGGGACTCCGGGGGAAAAACTGTTTTTT
>TRBV18|NA|NA|TRBJ1-1
CASSPGARTEAFF
TGTGCCAGCTCACCAGGGGCTCGGACTGAAGCTTTCTTT
>TRBV30|TRBD1|NA|TRBJ1-2
CAWRGDRGEGYTF
TGTGCCTGGAGAGGGGACAGGGGGGAAGGCTACACCTTC
>TRBV4-1|NA|NA|TRBJ1-2
CASSQVVQAGFGYTF
TGCGCCAGCAGCCAAGTGGTCCAGGCTGGATTTGGCTACACCTTC
>TRBV5-1|TRBD1|NA|TRBJ1-2
CASSLGGTGVNYGYTF
TGCGCCAGCAGCTTGGGAGGGACAGGGGTTAACTATGGCTACACCTTC
>TRBV5-4|TRBD1|NA|TRBJ2-2
CASSWTGDTGELFF
TGTGCCAGCAGCTGGACAGGGGACACCGGGGAGCTGTTTTTT
>TRBV6-5|NA|NA|TRBJ2-5
CASSVVYRETQYF
TGTGCCAGCAGCGTGGTCTACAGAGAGACCCAGTACTTC
>TRBV5-1|NA|NA|TRBJ1-2
CASSDPGLYGYTF
TGCGCCAGCAGCGACCCGGGTCTCTATGGCTACACCTTC
>TRBV5-1|NA|NA|TRBJ1-4
CASSQGQGNEKLFF
TGCGCCAGCAGCCAGGGGCAGGGAAACGAAAAACTGTTTTTT
>TRBV3-1/TRBV3-2|TRBD1|NA|TRBJ1-1
CPSSQEGTGGGYTEAFF
TGTCCCAGCAGCCAAGAGGGGACAGGGGGGGGTTACACTGAAGCTTTCTTT
>TRBV29-1|NA|few|TRBJ2-1
CSVEVTGVGNEQFF
TGCAGCGTTGAAGTTACGGGGGTCGGTAATGAGCAGTTCTTC
>TRBV19|NA|NA|TRBJ2-4
CASSMGALALDGQNIQYF
TGTGCCAGTAGTATGGGCGCCTTGGCGTTAGATGGCCAAAACATTCAGTACTTC
>TRBV19|TRBD2|once|TRBJ2-3
CASSIEKAGRSTDTQYF
TGTGCCAGTAGTATAGAAAAAGCGGGGCGTAGCACAGATACGCAGTATTTT
>TRBV19|NA|NA|TRBJ2-3
CASSRVFHSTDTQYF
TGTGCCAGTAGTCGGGTTTTCCATAGCACAGATACGCAGTATTTT
>TRBV14|TRBD1|NA|TRBJ1-2
CASSEQGAANYGYTF
TGTGCCAGCAGCGAACAGGGGGCGGCTAACTATGGCTACACCTTC
>TRBV5-1|TRBD1|NA|TRBJ1-2
CASSLARQGYGYTF
TGCGCCAGCAGCTTGGCCAGACAGGGATATGGCTACACCTTC
>TRBV2|NA|once|TRBJ2-2
CASRADSPNTGELFF
TGTGCCAGCAGAGCAGACAGTCCTAACACCGGGGAGCTGTTTTTT
>TRBV7-8|NA|NA|TRBJ2-3
CASSPRLADTQYF
TGTGCCAGCAGCCCGAGACTAGCAGATACGCAGTATTTT
>TRBV3-1/TRBV3-2|NA|NA|TRBJ2-7
CASSQDLQIFYEQYF
TGTGCCAGCAGCCAAGATTTACAGATATTCTACGAGCAGTACTTC
>TRBV15|NA|few|TRBJ2-1
CATSRDRGNSYNEQFF
TGTGCCACCAGCAGAGATAGGGGAAACTCCTACAATGAGCAGTTCTTC
>TRBV18|NA|NA|TRBJ1-1
CASSGTGLGGTEAFF
TGTGCCAGCTCAGGCACAGGGCTTGGGGGCACTGAAGCTTTCTTT
>TRBV19|NA|NA|TRBJ2-7
CASSPHGSFYEQYF
TGTGCCAGTAGTCCCCACGGTTCCTTTTACGAGCAGTACTTC
>TRBV5-1|TRBD1|NA|TRBJ2-2
CASSLVTGGTGELFF
TGCGCCAGCAGCTTGGTTACAGGGGGCACCGGGGAGCTGTTTTTT
>TRBV2|TRBD1|NA|TRBJ1-6
CASSATGVGNSPLHF
TGTGCCAGCAGTGCCACAGGGGTGGGCAATTCACCCCTCCACTTT
>TRBV29-1|TRBD2|NA|TRBJ2-7
CSVVVAGGITYEQYF
TGCAGCGTTGTAGTAGCGGGGGGCATCACCTACGAGCAGTACTTC
>TRBV4-1|TRBD2|NA|TRBJ2-1
CASSHPIRGGRGVYNEQFF
TGCGCCAGCAGCCATCCCATACGCGGGGGGCGGGGGGTTTACAATGAGCAGTTCTTC
>TRBV5-4|TRBD1|NA|TRBJ1-2
CASSLAGTGGLGYTF
TGTGCCAGCAGCTTGGCCGGGACAGGCGGTTTAGGCTACACCTTC
>TRBV18|TRBD2|NA|TRBJ2-3
CASSPPSGGARDTQYF
TGTGCCAGCTCACCACCCAGCGGGGGGGCCAGGGATACGCAGTATTTT
>TRBV11-2|TRBD1|NA|TRBJ1-6
CASSGRDRRSPLHF
TGTGCCAGCAGCGGTCGGGACAGGAGATCCCCCCTCCACTTT
>TRBV5-6|NA|once|TRBJ2-1
CASSLGGLRNEQFF
TGTGCCAGCAGCTTAGGGGGTCTGAGGAATGAGCAGTTCTTC
>TRBV9|NA|NA|TRBJ1-2
CASSVDLGDYGYTF
TGTGCCAGCAGCGTAGACCTCGGGGACTATGGCTACACCTTC
>TRBV3-1/TRBV3-2|TRBD1|NA|TRBJ1-2
CASSQLDRDHYGYTF
TGTGCCAGCAGCCAACTGGACAGGGATCACTATGGCTACACCTTC